These 26 T cell receptor beta chains share one sample of origin, sequenced in a study of T cells after yellow fever vaccination. TCRdb analysed the 5' RACE reads with MiXCR anew, one entry per CDR3 protein. Of over 85,000 distinct CDR3 sequences listed, about 8.4% are singletons. Sequenced material: CD8+ T cells not binding an NS4B(214-222) dextramer, sorted from PBMCs, taken more than 14 days after the first yellow fever vaccination. These receptors originate from a man aged 18 to 30 who received the YFV17D yellow fever vaccine.

This clonotype was recorded a few times. The CDR3, as DNA: TGTGCCAGTAGGACAGGGATGGAGACCCAGTACTTC. The encoded protein is CASRTGMETQYF. V gene TRBV25-1 combines with J gene TRBJ2-5, with 8 nucleotides matching TRBD1. The CDR3 runs to 12 residues. V was clipped by 9 bases and J by 5 bases; unmatched bases: 5. Germline CDR1 MGHDK, CDR2 SYGVNS.

This rearrangement joins TRBV5-6 to TRBJ2-3; 7 bases are shared with TRBD2. The germline CDR1 and CDR2 sequences are SGHDT and YYEEEE. This CDR3 is 15 amino acids long. The V gene end was trimmed by 4 bases and the J gene end by 0 bases; junction bases not matched to a gene: 5. In DNA, the CDR3 is TGTGCCAGCAGCCCGCGGGGGACTAGCACAGATACGCAGTATTTT. It yields the protein CASSPRGTSTDTQYF.

This clonotype turned up a few times. CDR3 nucleotides: TGTGCCAGCAGCTTGGGGGGCACGGAGACCCAGTACTTC. Amino acid sequence: CASSLGGTETQYF. V and J are TRBV7-9 and TRBJ2-5; either TRBD1 or TRBD2 may fit D (6 bases each). CDR3 length: 13 residues. Per the germline V gene, CDR1 is SEHNR and CDR2 is FQNEAQ (reference sequence). V lost 3 bases to trimming and J lost 5 bases, with 10 bases between them.

The gene calls are TRBV20-1 and TRBJ2-7, with 9 bases identical to TRBD1. Germline CDR1 is DFQATT and CDR2 is SNEGSKA (reference sequence). The CDR3 runs to 13 residues. The V gene end was trimmed by 6 bases and the J gene end by 2 bases; junction bases not matched to a gene: 5. CDR3 sequence (DNA): TGCAGTGCCCGGGACAGGGTAACCTACGAGCAGTACTTC. Amino acid sequence: CSARDRVTYEQYF.

Only a few counts were recorded for this clonotype. The chain is built from TRBV5-1 and TRBJ2-2; D is unclear. The length of the CDR3 is 14 residues. The ends were cut back, 0 bases at V and 1 base at J, with 4 bases in the middle. Per the germline V gene, CDR1 is SGHRS and CDR2 is YFSETQ. The CDR3 is CASSLGMNTGELFF. The CDR3 bases are TGCGCCAGCAGCTTGGGTATGAACACCGGGGAGCTGTTTTTT. Variable domain in full (rest from reference TRBV5-1 and TRBJ2-2): KAGVTQTPRYLIKTRGQQVTLSCSPISGHRSVSWYQQTPGQGLQFLFEYFSETQRNKGNFPGRFSGRQFSNSRSEMNVSTLELGDSALYLCASSLGMNTGELFFGEGSRLTVL.

The sample holds many counts of this clonotype. This sequence joins TRBV6-5 and TRBJ1-1; no firm D call. Trimming stripped 5 bases from V and 1 base from J, with 11 bases between. The CDR3 totals 14 residues. Per the germline V gene, CDR1 is MNHEY and CDR2 is SVGAGI. CDR3 DNA: TGTGCCAGCAGTCCCAGGACCGAGAACACTGAAGCTTTCTTT. This gives the protein CASSPRTENTEAFF.

The chain employs TRBV5-3 and TRBJ2-7; unclear D gene. TRBV5-3 is an ORF for which the function is uncertain. The CDR3 totals 14 residues. V gave up 3 bases and J gave up 5 bases, with 15 bases separating them. The CDR3 DNA sequence: TGTGCCAGAAGCTCCTTCATTTTAAGGGACGAGCAGTACGTC. This gives the protein CARSSFILRDEQYV.

The chain joins TRBV5-5 to TRBJ1-2; D uncertain. The CDR3 contains 13 residues. Trimming took 3 bases from V and 8 from J, leaving 14 bases between them. Germline CDR1 is SGHKS and CDR2 is YYEKEE (reference sequence). Here the CDR3 reads CASSWDGPWGYTF. The CDR3 coding sequence is TGTGCCAGCAGCTGGGATGGACCCTGGGGCTACACCTTC.

This rearrangement joins TRBV29-1 to TRBJ2-1; TRBD1 matches 7 bases. The CDR3 contains 15 residues. V lost 4 bases and J lost 10; bases outside the gene matches: 16. CDR1 and CDR2 from the germline V gene are SQVTM and ANQGSEA. CDR3 sequence reads: CSVVVPGQLTMEQFF. CDR3 in DNA: TGCAGCGTTGTCGTCCCGGGACAGTTAACAATGGAGCAGTTCTTC.

The rearrangement uses TRBV6-5 and TRBJ2-5; D is unclear. Trimming removed 2 bases from V and 5 bases from J, with 6 bases in between. The CDR3 loop spans 12 amino acids. CDR1 and CDR2 (germline): MNHEY, SVGAGI. The CDR3 spells CASSYDSETQYF. The CDR3 DNA is TGTGCCAGCAGTTACGATAGTGAGACCCAGTACTTC.

This clonotype was counted between two and nine times. The CDR3 DNA reads as TGCGCCAGCAGCTTGTGGAGGGGGCCTTCAGATACGCAGTATTTT. Amino acids: CASSLWRGPSDTQYF. The genes are TRBV5-1 and TRBJ2-3; TRBD1 is a possible D gene (7 bases). This CDR3 is built from 15 residues. Germline loops: CDR1 SGHRS, CDR2 YFSETQ. V lost 1 base and J 4 bases, leaving 13 bases between the germline ends.

The chain employs TRBV2 and TRBJ1-2, with TRBD1 matching over 7 bases. The CDR3 consists of 13 residues. The J segment lost 7 bases and the V segment lost 6 bases, leaving 8 bases of the junction unmatched. Germline CDR1 and CDR2: SNHLY and FYNNEI. For the CDR3, the DNA is TGTGCCAGCAGCAAGACAGGGACGAGTGGCTACACCTTC. Translation: CASSKTGTSGYTF.

V is TRBV13 and J is TRBJ2-1; TRBD1 is a possible D gene (6 bases). This CDR3 is 19 amino acids long. Germline loops: CDR1 PRHDT, CDR2 FYEKMQ (reference sequence). V lost 5 bases to trimming and J lost 0 bases, with 23 bases between them. The CDR3 DNA follows: TGTGCCAGCAGCCCTACTCATACTACAGGGCCCGGCTCCTACAATGAGCAGTTCTTC. This codes for CASSPTHTTGPGSYNEQFF.

In this sample, this clonotype turned up a few times. This chain links TRBV4-1 with TRBJ2-2; D tentatively reads TRBD1 or TRBD2 (6 bases each). Germline CDR1 reads MGHRA; CDR2 reads YSYEKL. The CDR3 has 18 residues. Trimming removed 2 bases from V and 5 bases from J, with 21 bases in between. In nucleotides, the CDR3 is TGCGCCAGCAGCCAAACCACCCTCCCCGGGGGCTTTACCGGGGAGCTGTTTTTT. It translates to CASSQTTLPGGFTGELFF.

V gene TRBV5-1 combines with J gene TRBJ2-1; 11 positions match TRBD2. The CDR3 is 17 residues long. CDR1 is SGHRS and CDR2 is YFSETQ in the germline V gene. V shed 1 base, J shed 9 bases, and the junction held 12 bases outside the gene matches. DNA of the CDR3: TGCGCCAGCAGCTTGCCCCGTCGTAGCGGGGGGGCAAGTGAGCAGTTCTTC. It translates to CASSLPRRSGGASEQFF.

The chain uses TRBV6-1 and TRBJ2-1; TRBD2 agrees at 13 bases. Germline loops: CDR1 MNHNS, CDR2 SASEGT. The J segment lost 3 bases and the V segment lost 4 bases, leaving 0 bases of the junction unmatched. The CDR3 has 15 amino acids. The chain's CDR3 is CASSGLAGGYNEQFF. The CDR3 nucleotides read TGTGCCAGCAGTGGACTAGCGGGGGGCTACAATGAGCAGTTCTTC.

The gene calls are TRBV2 and TRBJ2-7; TRBD1 matches 7 bases. CDR3 length: 13 amino acids. With 6 bases clipped from V and 4 bases from J, the junction kept 6 bases outside the gene matches. CDR1 SNHLY and CDR2 FYNNEI come from the germline V gene. Here the CDR3 reads CASSPGTVYEQYF. The CDR3, as DNA: TGTGCCAGCAGCCCCGGGACAGTATACGAGCAGTACTTC.

The chain links TRBV28 to TRBJ2-2, with D uncertain. Trimming shortened V by 2 bases and J by 7 bases, and 8 bases separated the two germline ends. The germline gives CDR1 MDHEN, CDR2 SYDVKM. The CDR3 loop spans 13 amino acids. CDR3 DNA: TGTGCCAGCAGTTTACGAAGGGACGGGGAGCTGTTTTTT. This sequence encodes CASSLRRDGELFF.

V usage is TRBV3-1 and J usage is TRBJ2-3; TRBD2 aligns across 11 bases. J gave up 2 bases and V 1 base, and 8 bases lay outside the gene matches. CDR3 length equals 18 residues. Germline loops: CDR1 LGHDT, CDR2 YNNKEL (reference sequence). The CDR3 protein is CASSQALSGLAATDTQYF. The CDR3 DNA is TGTGCCAGCAGCCAAGCCCTTTCGGGACTAGCGGCCACAGATACGCAGTATTTT.

This clonotype was counted at least ten times. The chain employs TRBV24-1 and TRBJ1-2; D gene unclear. The germline V gene encodes CDR1 KGHDR and CDR2 SFDVKD. V was pared by 5 bases and J by 0 bases, with 6 bases between. This CDR3 contains 13 residues. The CDR3 spells CATSGGANYGYTF. CDR3 in DNA: TGTGCCACCAGTGGCGGGGCTAACTATGGCTACACCTTC.

This clonotype appeared a few times. V and J are TRBV6-2 or TRBV6-3 and TRBJ2-1, with D hard to call. The V end was cut by 9 bases, the J end by 0 bases, with 9 bases between. The V gene's germline CDR1 is MNHEY and CDR2 SVGEGT. The CDR3 loop spans 13 amino acids. The CDR3 nucleotides are TGTGCCAGTTTGGCGGTCTCCTACAATGAGCAGTTCTTC. Protein product: CASLAVSYNEQFF.

This clonotype was counted a few times. This rearrangement joins TRBV7-2 to TRBJ2-3, with 10 bases aligning to TRBD2. The germline V gene encodes CDR1 SGHTA and CDR2 FQGNSA. This CDR3 region has 16 residues. The V gene end was trimmed by 2 bases and the J gene end by 1 base; junction bases not matched to a gene: 3. CDR3 sequence reads: CASSLSGGAGTDTQYF. DNA for the CDR3: TGTGCCAGCAGCTTAAGCGGGGGGGCCGGCACAGATACGCAGTATTTT.

V and J are TRBV5-1 and TRBJ1-1; 9 nucleotides agree with TRBD1. There are 15 residues in the CDR3. The germline V gene encodes CDR1 SGHRS and CDR2 YFSETQ. V gave up 0 bases and J gave up 5 bases; unmatched junction bases: 5. The CDR3 is CASSLAGQGNTEAFF. CDR3 DNA sequence: TGCGCCAGCAGCTTGGCCGGACAGGGGAATACTGAAGCTTTCTTT. The whole variable domain, remainder taken from reference TRBV5-1 and TRBJ1-1, is KAGVTQTPRYLIKTRGQQVTLSCSPISGHRSVSWYQQTPGQGLQFLFEYFSETQRNKGNFPGRFSGRQFSNSRSEMNVSTLELGDSALYLCASSLAGQGNTEAFFGQGTRLTVV.

The chain combines TRBV20-1 with TRBJ1-2; D not certain. The V gene's germline CDR1 is DFQATT and CDR2 SNEGSKA (reference sequence). V lost 0 bases and J 5 bases, leaving 4 bases between the germline ends. The CDR3 sequence is 11 residues long. Here the CDR3 reads CSAREEYGYTF. The CDR3 bases are TGCAGTGCTAGAGAGGAATATGGCTACACCTTC.

The chain employs TRBV28 and TRBJ1-2; D call uncertain. V was shortened by 6 bases and J by 8 bases, with 16 bases between the two germline ends. CDR1 is MDHEN, CDR2 SYDVKM, per germline. The length of the CDR3 is 13 residues. CDR3 in DNA: TGTGCCAGCAGCCTGGGTCTAGCCAGCGGCTACACCTTC. Amino acids: CASSLGLASGYTF.

The V call is TRBV4-2, the J call TRBJ2-7, with no clear D. The CDR3 is 14 amino acids. Germline V lookup: CDR1 LGHNA, CDR2 YNFKEQ. V lost 4 bases, J lost 1 base, and 11 bases lay in between. CDR3 sequence reads: CASSPLGTSYEQYF. CDR3 DNA sequence: TGTGCCAGCAGCCCCCTGGGAACTTCCTACGAGCAGTACTTC.